This T cell receptor (beta chain) was observed in a study of blood T cells in healthy people across ages. The donors, healthy Caucasians from Russia, were aged roughly 6 to 100. The table lists this clonotype with a few counts. Using a J-beta primer mix together with a sample-barcoded 5' primer, a second PCR was run for roughly 7 to 12 cycles. TCRdb itself ran the 5' RACE reads through MiXCR, one entry per CDR3 protein. The sample contains approximately 1.5 million distinct CDR3 sequences, about 32% of which appear only once. This CDR3 comprises 13 residues. Germline V lookup: CDR1 KGHSH, CDR2 LQKENI. Trimming removed 0 bases at V and 4 bases at J, with 5 bases between.

The V and J genes are TRBV18 and TRBJ2-3; D call uncertain. The sequencing sample was made of blood. This clonotype was sampled from a woman in her 30s in good health. The CDR3 loop is CASSPPNPDTQYF. The CDR3 DNA is TGTGCCAGCTCACCACCGAACCCAGATACGCAGTATTTT.